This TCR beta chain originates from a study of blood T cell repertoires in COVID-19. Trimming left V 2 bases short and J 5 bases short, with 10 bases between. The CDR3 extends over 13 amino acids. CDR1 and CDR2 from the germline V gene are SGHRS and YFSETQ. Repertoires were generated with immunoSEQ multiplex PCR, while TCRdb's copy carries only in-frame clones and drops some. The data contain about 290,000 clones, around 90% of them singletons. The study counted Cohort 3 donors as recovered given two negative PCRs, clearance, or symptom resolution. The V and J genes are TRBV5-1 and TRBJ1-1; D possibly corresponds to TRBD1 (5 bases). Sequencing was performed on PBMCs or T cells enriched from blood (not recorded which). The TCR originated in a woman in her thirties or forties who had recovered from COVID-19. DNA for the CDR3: TGCGCCAGCAGCTTCCAGGAGGGGACTGAAGCTTTCTTT. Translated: CASSFQEGTEAFF.